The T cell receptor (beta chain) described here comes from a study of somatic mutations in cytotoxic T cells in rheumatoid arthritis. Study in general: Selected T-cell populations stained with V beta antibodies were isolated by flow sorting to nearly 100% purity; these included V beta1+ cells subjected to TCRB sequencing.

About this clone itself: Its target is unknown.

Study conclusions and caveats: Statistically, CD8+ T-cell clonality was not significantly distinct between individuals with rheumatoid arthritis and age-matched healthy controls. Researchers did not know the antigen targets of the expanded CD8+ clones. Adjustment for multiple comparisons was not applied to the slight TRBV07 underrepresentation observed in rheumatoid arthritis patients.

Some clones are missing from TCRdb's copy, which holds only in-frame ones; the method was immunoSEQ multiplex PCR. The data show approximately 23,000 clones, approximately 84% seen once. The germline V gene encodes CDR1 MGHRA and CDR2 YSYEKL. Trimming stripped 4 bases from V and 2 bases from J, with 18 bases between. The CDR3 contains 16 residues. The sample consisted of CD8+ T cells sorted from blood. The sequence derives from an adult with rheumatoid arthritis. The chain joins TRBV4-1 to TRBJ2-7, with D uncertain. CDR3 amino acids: CASSLTPSEDAYEQYF. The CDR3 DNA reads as TGCGCCAGCAGCCTAACCCCAAGTGAAGATGCCTACGAGCAGTACTTC.